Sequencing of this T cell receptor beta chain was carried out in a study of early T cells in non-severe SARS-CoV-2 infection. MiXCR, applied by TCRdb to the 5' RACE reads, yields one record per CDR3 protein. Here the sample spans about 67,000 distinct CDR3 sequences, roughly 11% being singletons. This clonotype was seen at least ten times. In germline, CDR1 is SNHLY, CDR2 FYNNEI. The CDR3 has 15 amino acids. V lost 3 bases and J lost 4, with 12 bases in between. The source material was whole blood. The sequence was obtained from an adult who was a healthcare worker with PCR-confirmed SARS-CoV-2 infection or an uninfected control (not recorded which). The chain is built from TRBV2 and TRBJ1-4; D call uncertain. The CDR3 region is CASSEVEGFNEKLFF. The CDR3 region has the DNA TGTGCCAGCAGTGAGGTAGAGGGATTTAATGAAAAACTGTTTTTT.